This TCR beta chain was found in a study of regulatory T cells in long-lasting Graves disease. The study's findings and limits: Persistent Graves' patients had lower TCR diversity than newly diagnosed ones.

V lost 6 bases, J lost 8 bases, and 14 bases lay in between. Germline V CDR1 and CDR2: LNHDA, SQIVND (reference sequence). The CDR3 spans 13 residues. As for this clonotype: Its antigen is as yet unknown.

Relying on iRepertoire HTBI primers and Arm-PCR of CDR3 regions, the team built TCR beta libraries. TCRdb re-called the multiplex PCR reads with MiXCR, one entry per CDR3 protein. Among fewer than 400,000 distinct CDR3 sequences listed, under 20% were seen once. Time point described: newly diagnosed GD, antithyroid drugs for less than 3 months. The TCR library was made from RNA extracted from PBMCs. This sample comprised peripheral blood mononuclear cells (PBMCs), obtained at new diagnosis, from a patient treated with antithyroid drugs. The sequence was collected from a female donor with Graves disease. The rearrangement joins TRBV19 to TRBJ2-1, with D unclear. The CDR3 nucleotides are TGTGCCAGTAGATCGGAAATACCCGATGAGCAGTTCTTC. Protein product: CASRSEIPDEQFF. Complete variable domain (other parts from reference TRBV19 and TRBJ2-1): DGGITQSPKYLFRKEGQNVTLSCEQNLNHDAMYWYRQDPGQGLRLIYYSQIVNDFQKGDIAEGYSVSREKKESFPLTVTSAQKNPTAFYLCASRSEIPDEQFFGPGTRLTVL.